These 25 T cell receptor beta chains originate from one sample sequenced in a study of PD-L1 blockade in urothelial cancer. This sample's time point: peripheral blood 6 weeks after treatment start. Assay used: immunoSEQ multiplex PCR; TCRdb lists only in-frame clones, some missing. This table has about 120,000 clones, around 89% appearing once. This material consisted of PBMCs, taken around atezolizumab (anti-PD-L1) treatment. These receptor sequences come from a man in his 60s with urothelial cancer.

The chain joins TRBV19 to TRBJ2-3, with TRBD2 matching over 8 bases. V was pared by 1 base and J by 3 bases, with 6 bases of the junction left unmatched. Per the germline V gene, CDR1 is LNHDA and CDR2 is SQIVND (reference sequence). The CDR3 consists of 16 residues. This CDR3 reads CASSIAGGHVTDTQYF. DNA for the CDR3: TGTGCCAGTAGTATAGCGGGGGGGCACGTAACAGATACGCAGTATTTT.

This chain connects TRBV4-2 to TRBJ2-5; 12 positions agree with TRBD2. The V segment lost 0 bases and the J segment 4 bases; nucleotides outside the gene matches: 3. There are 16 residues in the CDR3. Germline CDR1 is LGHNA and CDR2 is YNFKEQ. This CDR3 reads CASSQETSGRPETQYF. The CDR3 nucleotides are TGTGCCAGCAGCCAAGAGACTAGCGGGAGACCAGAGACCCAGTACTTC.

J is TRBJ2-5 and V is TRBV5-1, with 7 bases lining up with TRBD1. Germline CDR1 reads SGHRS; CDR2 reads YFSETQ. The J segment lost 2 bases and the V segment lost 0 bases, leaving 1 base of the junction unmatched. This CDR3 region has 14 residues. Written as DNA, the CDR3 is TGCGCCAGCAGCTTGGGGGGACAGCAAGAGACCCAGTACTTC. This translates into CASSLGGQQETQYF.

This clone was recorded only once. The chain combines TRBV5-1 with TRBJ2-7, with D possibly matching TRBD2 (8 bases). The V gene's germline CDR1 is SGHRS and CDR2 YFSETQ. With 7 bases removed from V and 1 base from J, the gap between germline ends came to 15 bases. There are 14 residues in the CDR3. The CDR3 DNA reads as TGCGCCAGCCGGGAGGGGGCAGGGTCCTACGAGCAGTACTTC. Residues: CASREGAGSYEQYF.

Regarding this clone: One end of the junction fails to match germline, which may point to a read error. The rearrangement links TRBV10-3 to TRBJ1-1; 9 positions agree with TRBD1. CDR3 length equals 17 residues. In germline, CDR1 is ENHRY, CDR2 SYGVKD. The DNA of the CDR3 is TGTGCCATCAGGGGGGGACAGGGTTTATTTTCGAACGCTGAAGCTTTCTTT. Translating gives CAIRGGQGLFSNAEAFF.

The V and J genes are TRBV29-1 and TRBJ2-1, with D perhaps TRBD1 (6 bases). The germline gives CDR1 SQVTM, CDR2 ANQGSEA. The CDR3 consists of 15 residues. Between the trimmed V and J ends, which lost 3 bases and 4 bases, there was a span of 16 bases. CDR3 residues: CSVDRGQSQYNEQFF. CDR3 coding DNA: TGCAGCGTTGACAGGGGTCAATCTCAATACAATGAGCAGTTCTTC.

For this clone: Other DNA sequences of this sample code for an identical CDR3. This chain links TRBV9 with TRBJ2-3, with 9 bases fitting TRBD1. J was trimmed by 3 bases and V by 0 bases; bases with no gene match: 2. CDR1 and CDR2 (germline): SGDLS, YYNGEE. The CDR3 extends over 15 amino acids. DNA for the CDR3: TGTGCCAGCAGCGTAGCTGGGACAGGGACAGATACGCAGTATTTT. It translates to CASSVAGTGTDTQYF.

This chain connects TRBV10-3 to TRBJ1-1, with D possibly TRBD1 on 5 matching bases. This CDR3 has 11 amino acids. V lost 11 bases and J lost 7, with 14 bases in between. In germline, CDR1 is ENHRY, CDR2 SYGVKD. The CDR3, as DNA: TGTGCCGCGGGGGGGGACCGTGAAGCTTTCTTT. It translates to CAAGGDREAFF.

A single count supports this clone. The chain is built from TRBV5-8 and TRBJ2-1; 14 bases are shared with TRBD2. Germline V gives CDR1 SGHTS, CDR2 YDEGEE. The trim removed 3 bases at V and 6 bases at J, leaving 14 bases unmatched. CDR3 length: 19 residues. The CDR3 bases are TGTGCCAGCAGCTACCTAGGACTAGCGGGGGGAACTACATCCAATGAGCAGTTCTTC. It specifies CASSYLGLAGGTTSNEQFF.

The gene calls are TRBV5-1 and TRBJ2-7; maybe TRBD1 (6 bases). Germline V lookup: CDR1 SGHRS, CDR2 YFSETQ. The CDR3 length is 15 residues. Trimming left V 2 bases short and J 0 bases short, with 12 bases between. The CDR3, as DNA: TGCGCCAGCAGCTTTATCCAGGGGAGCTCCTACGAGCAGTACTTC. Its translation: CASSFIQGSSYEQYF.

The CDR3 sequence: CAISDGGSGANVLTF. CDR3 bases: TGTGCCATCAGTGACGGGGGCTCTGGGGCCAACGTCCTGACTTTC. The chain joins TRBV10-3 to TRBJ2-6; possibly TRBD2 for D (6 bases). Germline-derived CDR1 and CDR2 are ENHRY and SYGVKD. With 3 bases removed from V and 0 bases from J, the gap between germline ends came to 6 bases. The CDR3 spans 15 residues.

The V gene is TRBV7-9, the J gene TRBJ2-2; 12 bases are a match to TRBD2. The CDR3 is made up of 15 amino acids. The germline CDR1 and CDR2 sequences are SEHNR and FQNEAQ (reference sequence). J gave up 3 bases and V 5 bases, and 1 base lay outside the gene matches. CDR3 sequence: CASSRLAGDTGELFF. CDR3 bases: TGTGCCAGCAGCCGACTAGCGGGGGACACCGGGGAGCTGTTTTTT.

The gene calls are TRBV5-1 and TRBJ2-5, with 11 bases fitting TRBD2. Germline CDR1 is SGHRS and CDR2 is YFSETQ. The CDR3 has 16 residues. Trimming at V came to 4 bases and at J to 6 bases, leaving 11 bases not matched to a gene. The CDR3 DNA follows: TGCGCCAGCAGCGATACTAGCGGGGGCGCCATGAAGACCCAGTACTTC. Residues: CASSDTSGGAMKTQYF.

The CDR3 DNA is TGTGCCAGCAGCTTTCTTTCCTCCTACGAGCAGTACTTC. Residues: CASSFLSSYEQYF. The chain employs TRBV11-1 and TRBJ2-7; D is ambiguous. Trimming removed 3 bases from V and 0 bases from J, with 6 bases in between. The CDR3 is made up of 13 amino acids. Germline V gene lookup returns CDR1 SGHAT and CDR2 FQDESV (reference sequence).

The chain recombines TRBV18 with TRBJ2-1; 9 positions agree with TRBD2. Germline CDR1 reads KGHSH; CDR2 reads LQKENI. The CDR3 extends over 15 amino acids. V dropped 2 bases and J dropped 4; count of bases not matched to a gene: 3. CDR3 in amino acids: CASSPTAGGYNEQFF. CDR3 sequence (DNA): TGTGCCAGCTCACCAACAGCGGGAGGTTACAATGAGCAGTTCTTC.

The chain is built from TRBV27 and TRBJ2-1, with D possibly TRBD2 on 7 matching bases. The V gene lost 2 bases and the J gene lost 6 bases, with 14 bases spanning the gap. The CDR3 has 15 residues. The germline gives CDR1 MNHEY, CDR2 SMNVEV (reference sequence). This CDR3 reads CASSLLGGGGNEQFF. CDR3 nucleotides: TGTGCCAGCAGTTTACTCGGCGGGGGCGGCAATGAGCAGTTCTTC.

The gene calls are TRBV4-1 and TRBJ2-3, with TRBD2 matching 9 bases. Germline V gene sequence: CDR1 MGHRA, CDR2 YSYEKL. This CDR3 has 17 amino acids. The junction had 8 bases not matched to a gene; V was cut back by 4 bases and J by 0 bases. CDR3 DNA: TGCGCCAGCAGCCCTATAGGGACTAGCTCTAGCACAGATACGCAGTATTTT. This codes for CASSPIGTSSSTDTQYF.

This chain joins TRBV5-1 and TRBJ1-5; D might be TRBD1 (5 bases). CDR1 is SGHRS and CDR2 is YFSETQ in the germline V gene. This CDR3 is 13 amino acids long. Trimming removed 3 bases from V and 7 bases from J, with 11 bases in between. The CDR3 loop reads CASSSHRGQPQHF. The CDR3 bases are TGCGCCAGCAGCTCCCATAGGGGCCAGCCCCAGCATTTT.

The V call is TRBV5-3, the J call TRBJ1-1; no definite D call. TRBV5-3 is sorted into the ORF group, with uncertain function. V lost 5 bases, J lost 0 bases, and 17 bases lay in between. The CDR3 covers 16 residues. The CDR3 loop is CARRSGNIALNTEAFF. The CDR3 bases are TGTGCCAGAAGATCGGGTAACATCGCCTTGAACACTGAAGCTTTCTTT.

The genes are TRBV5-1 and TRBJ2-5, with 8 bases matching TRBD2. V trimming: 1 base; J trimming: 5 bases; junction bases outside the gene matches: 7. Germline V CDR1 and CDR2: SGHRS, YFSETQ. The CDR3 consists of 15 residues. The CDR3 DNA is TGCGCCAGCAGCTTGAGTGGCTCGGGGGGGGAGACCCAGTACTTC. Translated: CASSLSGSGGETQYF.

The J gene is TRBJ2-2, the V gene TRBV19, with a weak D call TRBD1 (6 bases). Trimming took 4 bases from V and 9 from J, leaving 18 bases between them. CDR3 length equals 15 residues. Germline V CDR1 and CDR2: LNHDA, SQIVND (reference sequence). The CDR3 DNA reads TGTGCCAGTAGTACCCCGACAGGTCGCCCCCGGGAGCTGTTTTTT. Translated: CASSTPTGRPRELFF. The variable domain in full, with the rest retrieved from reference TRBV19 and TRBJ2-2, is DGGITQSPKYLFRKEGQNVTLSCEQNLNHDAMYWYRQDPGQGLRLIYYSQIVNDFQKGDIAEGYSVSREKKESFPLTVTSAQKNPTAFYLCASSTPTGRPRELFFGEGSRLTVL.

The chain is built from TRBV6-1 and TRBJ2-7; 9 bases line up with TRBD1. This CDR3 has 15 amino acids. Germline V CDR1 and CDR2: MNHNS, SASEGT. J was trimmed by 7 bases and V by 5 bases; bases with no gene match: 12. The CDR3 spells CASSHTWDREKEQYF. DNA for the CDR3: TGTGCCAGCAGTCATACTTGGGACAGGGAGAAGGAGCAGTACTTC.

V is TRBV27 and J is TRBJ2-3; the match to TRBD1 covers 8 bases. CDR3 length: 13 residues. Germline assignment: CDR1 MNHEY and CDR2 SMNVEV (reference sequence). The V gene end was trimmed by 5 bases and the J gene end by 6 bases; junction bases not matched to a gene: 4. DNA of the CDR3: TGTGCCAGCAGTGCGGACAGGGAGGATACGCAGTATTTT. Residues: CASSADREDTQYF.

The rearrangement links TRBV9 to TRBJ2-5, with 7 nucleotides matching TRBD2. J gave up 5 bases and V 3 bases, and 4 bases lay outside the gene matches. Germline assignment: CDR1 SGDLS and CDR2 YYNGEE. CDR3 length: 13 residues. CDR3 residues: CASSDLAVETQYF. CDR3 DNA sequence: TGTGCCAGCAGCGACCTAGCGGTCGAGACCCAGTACTTC.

CDR3 in amino acids: CASSPGQGRVTDTQYF. The CDR3 DNA follows: TGTGCCAGCAGCCCAGGACAGGGGCGGGTCACAGATACGCAGTATTTT. V and J are TRBV14 and TRBJ2-3; 9 bases map to TRBD1. The germline gives CDR1 SGHDN, CDR2 FVKESK. The CDR3 runs 16 residues. After removal of 4 bases from V and 2 bases from J, the junction contained 7 bases not matched to a gene.